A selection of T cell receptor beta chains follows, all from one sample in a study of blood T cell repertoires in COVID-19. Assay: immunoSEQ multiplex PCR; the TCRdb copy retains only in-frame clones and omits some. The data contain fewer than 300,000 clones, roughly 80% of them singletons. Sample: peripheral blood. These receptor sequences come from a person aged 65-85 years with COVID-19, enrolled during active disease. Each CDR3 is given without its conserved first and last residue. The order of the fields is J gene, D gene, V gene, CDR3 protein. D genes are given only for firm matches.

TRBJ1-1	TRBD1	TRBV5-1	ASSRKDRGLGAF
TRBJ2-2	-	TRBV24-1	ATAFRTGELF
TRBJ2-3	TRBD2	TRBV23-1	ASSQGTSGLSTDTQY
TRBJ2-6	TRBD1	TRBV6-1	ASSADRGSGANVLT
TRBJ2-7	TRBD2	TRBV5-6	ASSPPPTSARTSYEQY
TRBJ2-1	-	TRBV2	ASRSRKYNEQF
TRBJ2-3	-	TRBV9	ASSARQTDTQY
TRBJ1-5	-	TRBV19	ARCRQNDHPQH
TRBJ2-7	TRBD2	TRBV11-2	ASSRTIAGEQY
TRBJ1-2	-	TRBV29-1	SVERVEKAGVDGYT
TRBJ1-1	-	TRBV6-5	ASMTGALNTEAF
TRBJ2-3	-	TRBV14	ASGGRGTDTQY
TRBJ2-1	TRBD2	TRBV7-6	ASSLGTSGGDEQF
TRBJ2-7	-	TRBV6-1	ASSFNRDTYEQY
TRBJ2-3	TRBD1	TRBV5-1	ASSPSGTGGPITDTQY
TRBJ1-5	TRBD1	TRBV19	ASSSQGAGQPQH
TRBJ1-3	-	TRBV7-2	ASSLGNSGNTIY
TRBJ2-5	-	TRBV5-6	ASSARTGEETQY
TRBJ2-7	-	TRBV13	ASSPPHGPEVNEQY
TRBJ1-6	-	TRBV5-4	ASSSYQDLNSPLH
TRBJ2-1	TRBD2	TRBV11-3	ASSSVIRGRAPEQF
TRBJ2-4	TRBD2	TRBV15	ATSRVGGGRVAKNIQY
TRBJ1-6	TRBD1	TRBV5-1	ASSRGTGDNSPLH
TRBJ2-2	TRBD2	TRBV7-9	ASSLVSGGRDTGELF
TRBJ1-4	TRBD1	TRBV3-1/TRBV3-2	ASSQGQGRGEKLF
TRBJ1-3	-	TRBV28	ASNRQGGNTIY
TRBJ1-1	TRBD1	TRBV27	ASSFLRRDRGNTEAF
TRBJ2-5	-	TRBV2	ASTGWAGYQQETQY
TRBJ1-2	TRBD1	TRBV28	ASSSRDRNPTGYGYT
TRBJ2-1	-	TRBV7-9	ASSPSEYNEQF
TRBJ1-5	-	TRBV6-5	ASSSGKEGQPQH
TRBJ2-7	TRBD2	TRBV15	ATSRDQLAGVEQY
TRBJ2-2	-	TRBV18	ASSPGTPANTGELF
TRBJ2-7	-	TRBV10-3	AISTLAYEQY
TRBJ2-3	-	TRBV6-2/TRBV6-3	ASSAQRANLADTQY
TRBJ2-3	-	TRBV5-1	ASRGLPTFADTQY
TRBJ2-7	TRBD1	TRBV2	ASSARQGDHEQY
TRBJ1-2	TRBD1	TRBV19	ASSTGTATLNYGYT
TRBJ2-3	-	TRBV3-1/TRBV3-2	ASSQDHRSTDTQY
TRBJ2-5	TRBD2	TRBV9	ASSVEGGGRGQETQY
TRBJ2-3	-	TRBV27	ASSLDSFTDTQY
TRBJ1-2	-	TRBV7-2	ASSKNPGIDT
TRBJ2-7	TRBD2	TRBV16	ASSRAGTSATYEQY
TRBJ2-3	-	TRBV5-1	ASGWGGSTDTQY
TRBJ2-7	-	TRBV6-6	ASSYGRGRSYEQY
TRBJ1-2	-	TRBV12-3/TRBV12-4	ASSLSVYGYT
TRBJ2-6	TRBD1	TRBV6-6	ASGPSGQGSSGANVLT
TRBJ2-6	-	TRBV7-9	ASSQGGGLSGANVLT
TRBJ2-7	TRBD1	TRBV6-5	ASRHDRVSYEQY
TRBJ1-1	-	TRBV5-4	ASSQIGIRRGGGEAF
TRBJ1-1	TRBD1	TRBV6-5	ASSRGTEHEAF
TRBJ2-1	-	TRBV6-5	ASMDRTLYNEQF
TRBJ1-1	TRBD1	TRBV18	ASSRKGAGTEAF
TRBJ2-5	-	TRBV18	ASSPNRETQY
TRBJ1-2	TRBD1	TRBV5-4	ASSSRTGIYGYT